One and the same sample provided the 19 T cell receptor beta chains below, sequenced in a study of CD8 T cells in Susac syndrome. Reverse transcription used about 0.45 to 1 ug RNA and random hexamers. In TCRdb, the immunoSEQ multiplex PCR reads were re-called with MiXCR into one record per CDR3 protein. The table shows 150,000 to 200,000 distinct CDR3 sequences, with about 91% occurring only once. Sample: CD4+ T cells from PBMCs. The receptors stem from a human donor with Susac syndrome.

The rearrangement joins TRBV2 to TRBJ2-7; D not resolved. Germline-derived CDR1 and CDR2 are SNHLY and FYNNEI. V was pared by 7 bases and J by 2 bases, with 15 bases between. The CDR3 sequence is 14 residues long. The CDR3 sequence is CASNLRTLTYEQYF. In DNA, the CDR3 is TGTGCCAGCAACCTGAGGACGTTGACCTACGAGCAGTACTTC.

This clonotype was observed a single time. This chain uses TRBV20-1 with TRBJ1-2; no definite D call. V lost 6 bases and J lost 0, with 8 bases in between. This CDR3 is 12 amino acids long. Germline V gives CDR1 DFQATT, CDR2 SNEGSKA (reference sequence). The CDR3: CSASQANYGYTF. CDR3 in DNA: TGCAGTGCCTCCCAAGCTAACTATGGCTACACCTTC.

The rearrangement links TRBV20-1 to TRBJ1-2, with 9 bases that match TRBD1. J gave up 7 bases and V 0 bases, and 6 bases lay outside the gene matches. This CDR3 is built from 14 residues. The V gene's germline CDR1 is DFQATT and CDR2 SNEGSKA (reference sequence). The CDR3 region is CSARETGGRGGYTF. The CDR3 coding sequence is TGCAGTGCTAGAGAGACAGGGGGGAGAGGTGGCTACACCTTC.

The chain joins TRBV20-1 to TRBJ2-5; TRBD2 agrees at 10 bases. The ends lost 5 bases at V and 3 bases at J; junction bases unmatched: 9. The CDR3 consists of 15 residues. Germline V lookup: CDR1 DFQATT, CDR2 SNEGSKA (reference sequence). Here the CDR3 reads CSASPASGGKETQYF. The CDR3 DNA follows: TGCAGTGCTTCCCCGGCTAGCGGGGGTAAAGAGACCCAGTACTTC.

This clonotype appeared once. The chain joins TRBV5-1 to TRBJ2-1; 7 bases match TRBD1. This CDR3 has 15 residues. The V gene's germline CDR1 is SGHRS and CDR2 YFSETQ. The junction had 0 bases not matched to a gene; V was cut back by 0 bases and J by 0 bases. CDR3 loop: CASSLGDSSYNEQFF. The CDR3 DNA sequence: TGCGCCAGCAGCTTGGGGGACAGCTCCTACAATGAGCAGTTCTTC.

This rearrangement joins TRBV19 to TRBJ1-5, with a possible D match to TRBD1 (5 bases). Per germline, CDR1 LNHDA and CDR2 SQIVND (reference sequence). CDR3 length: 13 residues. Trimming took 5 bases from V and 5 from J, leaving 10 bases between them. This chain's CDR3 is CASSVTGYQPQHF. The CDR3 bases are TGTGCCAGTAGTGTTACAGGATATCAGCCCCAGCATTTT.

The chain combines TRBV11-2 with TRBJ2-1, with 7 positions matching TRBD1. Unmatched junction bases numbered 3, after V lost 7 bases and J lost 0 bases. This CDR3 contains 14 residues. From germline, CDR1 is SGHAT and CDR2 FQNNGV. The CDR3 region is CASTDRSSYNEQFF. The CDR3, as DNA: TGTGCCAGCACGGACAGGAGCTCCTACAATGAGCAGTTCTTC.

The V call is TRBV5-1, the J call TRBJ2-1, with TRBD2 identical over 13 bases. The germline V gene has CDR1 SGHRS and CDR2 YFSETQ. The V gene end was trimmed by 4 bases and the J gene end by 9 bases; junction bases not matched to a gene: 7. The CDR3 sequence is 15 residues long. The CDR3 is CASSGGLAGMGEQFF. CDR3 bases: TGCGCCAGCAGCGGGGGACTAGCGGGGATGGGTGAGCAGTTCTTC. Full variable domain (missing parts from reference TRBV5-1 and TRBJ2-1): KAGVTQTPRYLIKTRGQQVTLSCSPISGHRSVSWYQQTPGQGLQFLFEYFSETQRNKGNFPGRFSGRQFSNSRSEMNVSTLELGDSALYLCASSGGLAGMGEQFFGPGTRLTVL.

J is TRBJ2-1 and V is TRBV30; D is possibly TRBD1 or TRBD2 (5 bases each). V was pared by 1 base and J by 0 bases, with 7 bases between. The germline gives CDR1 GTSNPN, CDR2 SVGIG (reference sequence). CDR3 length: 14 amino acids. CDR3 region: CAWSGGSSYNEQFF. CDR3 in DNA: TGTGCCTGGAGTGGGGGGAGCTCCTACAATGAGCAGTTCTTC.

The J gene is TRBJ1-5, the V gene TRBV6-6; D is uncertain. The CDR3 runs to 13 residues. The germline CDR1 and CDR2 sequences are MNHNY and SVGAGI (reference sequence). V was cut by 7 bases and J by 4 bases, with 11 bases left in between. The CDR3, as DNA: TGTGCCAGCACTATGGGTGAGAATCAGCCCCAGCATTTT. This gives the protein CASTMGENQPQHF.

This chain uses TRBV29-1 with TRBJ2-3; D remains unclear. The CDR3 runs to 13 residues. V lost 7 bases and J lost 2, with 13 bases in between. Germline V CDR1 and CDR2: SQVTM, ANQGSEA. The CDR3 loop is CSGWGRFTDTQYF. The DNA for the CDR3 is TGCAGCGGCTGGGGTCGCTTCACAGATACGCAGTATTTT.

The gene calls are TRBV29-1 and TRBJ2-1; no firm D call. V lost 4 bases and J 10 bases, leaving 8 bases between the germline ends. This CDR3 is 10 amino acids long. From germline, CDR1 is SQVTM and CDR2 ANQGSEA. CDR3 sequence: CSVAVSEQFF. The CDR3 nucleotides are TGCAGCGTTGCAGTATCAGAGCAGTTCTTC.

This clonotype was found once. V and J are TRBV6-1 and TRBJ1-1; D is ambiguous. Germline-derived CDR1 and CDR2 are MNHNS and SASEGT. The V and J ends lost 3 bases and 0 bases respectively, with 11 bases between them. This CDR3 is built from 15 residues. CDR3 sequence (DNA): TGTGCCAGCAGTGAGTACGACCCGATGAACACTGAAGCTTTCTTT. It yields the protein CASSEYDPMNTEAFF.

The chain uses TRBV24-1 and TRBJ2-7; D is uncertain. The CDR3 sequence is 11 residues long. The V gene lost 1 base and the J gene lost 6 bases, with 3 bases spanning the gap. The germline V gene encodes CDR1 KGHDR and CDR2 SFDVKD. The chain's CDR3 is CATSDLREQYF. For the CDR3, the DNA is TGTGCCACCAGTGATTTACGCGAGCAGTACTTC.

The count of this clonotype is one. This chain links TRBV24-1 with TRBJ2-5; D is perhaps TRBD1 (6 bases). There are 14 residues in the CDR3. CDR1 and CDR2 from the germline V gene are KGHDR and SFDVKD. Deletions cut 9 bases from V and 5 bases from J, with 18 bases between. The CDR3 reads CATQDRAQTETQYF. The CDR3 DNA sequence: TGTGCCACCCAGGACAGAGCTCAGACGGAGACCCAGTACTTC.

The chain couples TRBV5-4 to TRBJ1-6; possibly TRBD1 for D (5 bases). This CDR3 spans 17 amino acids. Trimming left V 5 bases short and J 3 bases short, with 18 bases between. Germline CDR1 reads SGHNT; CDR2 reads YYREEE (reference sequence). DNA of the CDR3: TGTGCCAGCAGATACCGGGACCGTGGAGTCTATAATTCACCCCTCCACTTT. Protein product: CASRYRDRGVYNSPLHF.

The chain combines TRBV2 with TRBJ2-7; TRBD1 agrees at 7 bases. The CDR3 has 15 residues. Per germline, CDR1 SNHLY and CDR2 FYNNEI. V shed 0 bases, J shed 2 bases, and the junction held 4 bases outside the gene matches. The CDR3 protein is CASSEAGTAAYEQYF. The CDR3 DNA follows: TGTGCCAGCAGTGAAGCCGGGACAGCGGCCTACGAGCAGTACTTC. Complete variable domain (other parts from reference TRBV2 and TRBJ2-7): EPEVTQTPSHQVTQMGQEVILRCVPISNHLYFYWYRQILGQKVEFLVSFYNNEISEKSEIFDDQFSVERPDGSNFTLKIRSTKLEDSAMYFCASSEAGTAAYEQYFGPGTRLTVT.

The chain carries TRBV3-1 and TRBJ2-1, with 12 bases aligning to TRBD2. V was clipped by 4 bases and J by 0 bases; unmatched bases: 10. The CDR3 loop spans 19 amino acids. The germline gives CDR1 LGHDT, CDR2 YNNKEL (reference sequence). The CDR3 nucleotides are TGTGCCAGCAGCCGGACTAGCGGGGTCCTTGGTAACTCCTACAATGAGCAGTTCTTC. Its translation is CASSRTSGVLGNSYNEQFF.

The V gene is TRBV5-6, the J gene TRBJ1-6, with TRBD1 identical over 8 bases. The CDR3 covers 14 residues. Germline CDR1 and CDR2: SGHDT and YYEEEE. With V trimmed by 2 bases and J by 10 bases, 5 bases remained unmatched. As DNA, the CDR3 is TGTGCCAGCAGCTTTGGGGACAGGTGGTCACCCCTCCACTTT. Protein product: CASSFGDRWSPLHF.